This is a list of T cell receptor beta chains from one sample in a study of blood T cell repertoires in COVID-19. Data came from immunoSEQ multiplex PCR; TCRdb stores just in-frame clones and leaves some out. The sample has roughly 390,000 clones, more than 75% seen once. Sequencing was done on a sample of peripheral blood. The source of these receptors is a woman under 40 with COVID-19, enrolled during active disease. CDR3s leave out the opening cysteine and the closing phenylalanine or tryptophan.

CDR3: ASSEVLDRGPEAF; V: TRBV11-2; J: TRBJ1-1
CDR3: ASSLGPRGEQY; V: TRBV7-2; J: TRBJ2-7
CDR3: ASSPRDSLYEQY; V: TRBV19; J: TRBJ2-7
CDR3: ASSPRDRDQPQH; V: TRBV27; J: TRBJ1-5
CDR3: ASSLDGDTKNIQY; V: TRBV5-5; J: TRBJ2-4
CDR3: AISGTGVAGELF; V: TRBV10-3; J: TRBJ2-2
CDR3: ASSVGIGTRAY; V: TRBV9; J: TRBJ2-7
CDR3: ASSVGQTDQPQH; V: TRBV2; J: TRBJ1-5
CDR3: SVESQYEQY; V: TRBV29-1; J: TRBJ2-7
CDR3: ASSDRGGSGNTIY; V: TRBV19; J: TRBJ1-3
CDR3: ASSFRGGSNQPQH; V: TRBV5-1; J: TRBJ1-5
CDR3: ASSSPGTGGFSNTIY; V: TRBV28; J: TRBJ1-3
CDR3: ASSVDSTYGYT; V: TRBV9; J: TRBJ1-2
CDR3: ASRTSGNTYNEQF; V: TRBV19; J: TRBJ2-1
CDR3: ASSPSGFGRTTDTQY; V: TRBV28; J: TRBJ2-3
CDR3: ASSLQALSSYEQY; V: TRBV5-1; J: TRBJ2-7